Listed here are 22 T cell receptor beta chains from one sample, sequenced in a study of beta chain features in type 1 diabetes (dated by TCRdb to the late 2010s). Their specific antigens are unknown. General conclusions and limits of the study: Type 1 diabetes patients showed a moderate but significant shortening of TCRB CDR3 length in all four CD4+ subsets.

Receptor libraries were prepared by the immunoSEQ multiplex PCR assay. The High Capacity cDNA Reverse Transcription Kit was used to reverse transcribe all of the isolated RNA, meaning that expressed TCRB transcripts were what got sequenced. The immuneACCESS repertoire file appears here via TCRdb, limited to in-frame rearrangements. These files lack a portion of the clones; in checked studies, under half of the deficit traces to unresolved V genes, and the cause of the others is not known. The sample contains 60,000 to 75,000 clones, nearly 50% of them found a single time. Roughly 0.7% of the sample lies in the top ten. The specimen was central memory CD4+ T cells from blood. These receptors all come from a man in his thirties or forties with type 1 diabetes.

The chain couples TRBV5-1 to TRBJ2-1; 13 nucleotides agree with TRBD2. Germline trimming cut 6 bases from V and 8 bases from J; bases unmatched to any gene: 11. This CDR3 region has 16 residues. Germline CDR1 SGHRS, CDR2 YFSETQ. CDR3 coding DNA: TGCGCCAGCACGACTAGCGGGAGGCCCACGTCCCATGAGCAGTTCTTC. Protein: CASTTSGRPTSHEQFF.

A few counts support this clone. The genes are TRBV6-1 and TRBJ2-7; TRBD1 matches 8 bases. The CDR3 is 14 amino acids. The germline V gene has CDR1 MNHNS and CDR2 SASEGT. Trimming removed 6 bases from V and 4 bases from J; junction bases left unmatched: 8. CDR3 sequence (DNA): TGTGCCAGCAGCCGGGACAGGAGTGGATACGAGCAGTACTTC. Encoded protein: CASSRDRSGYEQYF.

This clone was seen a handful of times. This chain uses TRBV9 with TRBJ2-7; D possibly corresponds to TRBD1 (5 bases). V lost 1 base to trimming and J lost 5 bases, with 13 bases between them. CDR1 and CDR2 from the germline V gene are SGDLS and YYNGEE. The CDR3 is 14 residues long. CDR3 residues: CASSVNQARDEQYF. CDR3 DNA: TGTGCCAGCAGCGTAAACCAAGCCAGGGACGAGCAGTACTTC.

The chain combines TRBV30 with TRBJ1-5; D remains unclear. The V end lost 1 base, the J end lost 7 bases, and 14 bases lay between the germline ends. The germline V gene encodes CDR1 GTSNPN and CDR2 SVGIG (reference sequence). The CDR3 is 14 amino acids. The CDR3 sequence is CAWSDLSTHQPQHF. DNA for the CDR3: TGTGCCTGGAGTGATCTAAGTACTCACCAGCCCCAGCATTTT.

The rearrangement joins TRBV10-3 to TRBJ1-2; D is possibly TRBD1 (6 bases). The CDR3 contains 16 residues. Germline V CDR1 and CDR2: ENHRY, SYGVKD. Trimming stripped 5 bases from V and 3 bases from J, with 19 bases between. This CDR3 reads CAISSPSTGSDYGYTF. The CDR3 DNA follows: TGTGCCATCAGTTCACCCTCTACAGGGAGCGACTATGGCTACACCTTC.

The genes are TRBV10-1 and TRBJ2-5; D not certain. Germline lookup yields CDR1 WNHNN and CDR2 SYGVQD (reference sequence). The CDR3 covers 14 residues. V shed 0 bases and J shed 1 base, with 6 bases lying between them. The CDR3 coding sequence is TGCGCCAGCAGTGAGTCAGAGGCCCAAGAGACCCAGTACTTC. Amino acid sequence: CASSESEAQETQYF.

This chain connects TRBV19 to TRBJ1-3; D is ambiguous. The CDR3 is 15 residues long. Trimming left V 7 bases short and J 0 bases short, with 13 bases between. Germline CDR1 LNHDA, CDR2 SQIVND (reference sequence). The CDR3 nucleotides are TGTGCCAGTATGCGCCAGGCCGACTCTGGAAACACCATATATTTT. This gives the protein CASMRQADSGNTIYF.

This clone was detected only once. The rearrangement links TRBV25-1 to TRBJ2-7, with a weak D call TRBD1 (6 bases). The CDR3 loop spans 13 amino acids. Trimming cost V 4 bases and J 6 bases, with 13 bases left between them. Looked up from germline, CDR1 is MGHDK and CDR2 is SYGVNS. CDR3 residues: CASSGNRAREQYF. DNA for the CDR3: TGTGCCAGCAGTGGCAACAGGGCTCGCGAGCAGTACTTC.

The rearrangement uses TRBV7-2 and TRBJ1-1; no clear D. V was cut by 1 base and J by 0 bases, with 3 bases left in between. The CDR3 runs to 13 residues. Germline loops: CDR1 SGHTA, CDR2 FQGNSA. CDR3 residues: CASSLDMNTEAFF. The CDR3 DNA reads as TGTGCCAGCAGCTTAGATATGAACACTGAAGCTTTCTTT.

The chain joins TRBV2 to TRBJ1-6, with 7 bases matching TRBD1. Germline-derived CDR1 and CDR2 are SNHLY and FYNNEI. CDR3 length: 14 residues. V lost 6 bases, J lost 8 bases, and 7 bases stayed unmatched. CDR3 sequence reads: CASSRQGSDSPLHF. In DNA form, the CDR3 reads TGTGCCAGCAGCAGACAGGGTTCGGATTCACCCCTCCACTTT. The complete variable domain, with remaining parts taken from reference TRBV2 and TRBJ1-6, reads EPEVTQTPSHQVTQMGQEVILRCVPISNHLYFYWYRQILGQKVEFLVSFYNNEISEKSEIFDDQFSVERPDGSNFTLKIRSTKLEDSAMYFCASSRQGSDSPLHFGNGTRLTVT.

The CDR3 protein is CASNRGRETEAFF. In DNA form, the CDR3 reads TGTGCCAGCAACAGGGGGCGAGAGACTGAAGCTTTCTTT. The chain combines TRBV6-1 with TRBJ1-1, with 9 bases matching TRBD1. Germline CDR1 MNHNS, CDR2 SASEGT. Trimming took 7 bases from V and 5 from J; bases not matched to a gene: 5. This CDR3 region has 13 residues.

J is TRBJ2-1 and V is TRBV5-1, with 8 bases identical to TRBD1. From germline, CDR1 is SGHRS and CDR2 YFSETQ. This CDR3 contains 15 residues. Losses at the gene ends were 1 base for V and 10 bases for J; bases not matched to a gene: 10. CDR3 in amino acids: CASSLTPQGAGEQFF. CDR3 nucleotides: TGCGCCAGCAGCTTGACCCCCCAGGGGGCAGGGGAGCAGTTCTTC.

CDR3 sequence (DNA): TGTGCCAGCAGCTTAGGACTAGCGGTGAACTACGAGCAGTACTTC. It yields the protein CASSLGLAVNYEQYF. V is TRBV7-2 and J is TRBJ2-7, with 9 positions matching TRBD2. This CDR3 has 15 amino acids. Germline values: CDR1 SGHTA, CDR2 FQGNSA. V dropped 1 base and J dropped 3; count of bases not matched to a gene: 4.

The chain links TRBV5-6 to TRBJ2-3; 12 nucleotides match TRBD2. The germline gives CDR1 SGHDT, CDR2 YYEEEE. V shed 0 bases, J shed 0 bases, and the junction held 2 bases outside the gene matches. This CDR3 region has 17 residues. The CDR3 sequence is CASSLELAGGSTDTQYF. DNA of the CDR3: TGTGCCAGCAGCTTGGAGCTAGCGGGGGGGAGCACAGATACGCAGTATTTT.

The CDR3 bases are TGTGCCAGCAGCTTAGCCGCTAGCGGGGGTGATACGCAGTATTTT. It specifies CASSLAASGGDTQYF. This chain uses TRBV7-6 with TRBJ2-3, with TRBD2 matching over 10 bases. V gave up 0 bases and J gave up 6 bases; unmatched junction bases: 3. CDR3 length equals 15 residues. The germline gives CDR1 SGHVS, CDR2 FNYEAQ.

This chain links TRBV7-2 with TRBJ1-5; D not certain. This CDR3 spans 14 amino acids. CDR1 is SGHTA and CDR2 is FQGNSA in the germline V gene. V was pared by 4 bases and J by 2 bases, with 9 bases between. CDR3 nucleotides: TGTGCCAGCAGCTCCTCCGGGGGCAATCAGCCCCAGCATTTT. It translates to CASSSSGGNQPQHF.

The J gene is TRBJ2-5, the V gene TRBV7-9, with D tentatively TRBD2 (5 bases). The CDR3 loop spans 12 amino acids. Trimming removed 5 bases at V and 3 bases at J, with 7 bases between. Germline V gene sequence: CDR1 SEHNR, CDR2 FQNEAQ (reference sequence). The CDR3 coding sequence is TGTGCCAGCAGCCCGGAGGAAGAGACCCAGTACTTC. Its translation: CASSPEEETQYF. The variable domain in full, with the rest retrieved from reference TRBV7-9 and TRBJ2-5, is DTGVSQNPRHKITKRGQNVTFRCDPISEHNRLYWYRQTLGQGPEFLTYFQNEAQLEKSRLLSDRFSAERPKGSFSTLEIQRTEQGDSAMYLCASSPEEETQYFGPGTRLLVL.

The genes are TRBV6-5 and TRBJ1-1, with 8 bases matching TRBD1. Per germline, CDR1 MNHEY and CDR2 SVGAGI. The ends lost 2 bases at V and 5 bases at J; junction bases unmatched: 7. The CDR3 covers 15 residues. The CDR3 region has the DNA TGTGCCAGCAGTTACGGGGGACAGGTAGGGACTGAAGCTTTCTTT. Residues: CASSYGGQVGTEAFF.

The chain uses TRBV30 and TRBJ1-2; maybe TRBD1 (5 bases). The CDR3 loop spans 15 amino acids. The germline CDR1 and CDR2 sequences are GTSNPN and SVGIG (reference sequence). Trimming removed 1 base from V and 6 bases from J, with 18 bases in between. CDR3 DNA: TGTGCCTGGAGTGGGCGCGGAGGGGCGGCGGATGGCTACACCTTC. This translates into CAWSGRGGAADGYTF.

The rearrangement uses TRBV6-1 and TRBJ2-1; 8 nucleotides agree with TRBD1. Looked up from germline, CDR1 is MNHNS and CDR2 is SASEGT. The CDR3 is 13 amino acids. The junction had 8 bases not matched to a gene; V was cut back by 7 bases and J by 9 bases. The CDR3: CASTGQGLSEQFF. The DNA for the CDR3 is TGTGCCAGCACAGGACAGGGCCTCAGTGAGCAGTTCTTC.

This chain links TRBV11-3 with TRBJ2-3; D call uncertain. Looked up from germline, CDR1 is SGHNT and CDR2 is YENEEA. CDR3 length: 14 residues. Deletions cut 0 bases from V and 4 bases from J, with 8 bases between. This CDR3 is CASSLEVGADTQYF. The CDR3 bases are TGTGCCAGCAGCTTAGAAGTAGGAGCAGATACGCAGTATTTT.

The chain employs TRBV6-1 and TRBJ1-5; a weak D match, TRBD1 (5 bases). CDR3 length: 14 amino acids. Germline CDR1 is MNHNS and CDR2 is SASEGT. Trimming removed 6 bases from V and 7 bases from J, with 16 bases in between. Written as DNA, the CDR3 is TGTGCCAGCAGCGGGCACAGGAGAGAGCAGCCCCAGCATTTT. Its protein product is CASSGHRREQPQHF.